The clone carrying this T cell receptor (beta chain) was counted at least ten times. Original analysis: A classifier of distant metastasis in papillary thyroid cancer was built from CDR3 differences (across clinicopathological groups). Via MiXCR, TCRdb re-called the PCR reads. Here the V and J calls rest on TCRdb's processing, not on the authors' analysis. The table records about 40,000 clones, about 15% of them present only once. This entry comes from a study of metastatic and nonmetastatic thyroid tumors. The overall study: The study looked at repertoires side by side in blood and in tumor or nodule tissue from malignant and benign thyroid patients.

Until they underwent thyroid surgery, no patient had received any treatment. The germline V and J ends were trimmed by 2 bases and 6 bases, with 13 bases remaining between them. Looked up from germline, CDR1 is SGHDN and CDR2 is FVKESK. This CDR3 is built from 14 residues. This TCR derives from a female donor with papillary thyroid cancer or a benign thyroid nodule (not recorded which). Some clones in this sample may be carry-over from other donors' samples. Sequencing input: blood. The J gene is TRBJ1-2, the V gene TRBV14, with D possibly being TRBD1 (6 bases). Here the CDR3 DNA reads TGTGCCAGCAGCCAAATCAGGACAGTTCATGGCTACACCTTC. Encoded protein: CASSQIRTVHGYTF.